This section outlines one TCR beta chain sequence together with its context. Antigen: not known. Donors came from a validation cohort of fewer than 150 subjects, distinct from the first 666-subject cohort. This sample is part of a study of cytomegalovirus exposure and HLA in healthy donors. Clones were sequenced by immunoSEQ multiplex PCR, and TCRdb holds only the in-frame ones, with some missing. In the table there are 60,000 to 75,000 clones, more than 90% of which are singletons. Study-wide results and limits: The study flagged some 170 TCR beta chains as cytomegalovirus-associated. According to a subsequent analysis, TCR clusters identified in the first cohort showed a tendency to co-occur across the 100 to 150 validation repertoires.

Sequencing was carried out using PBMCs. This sequence originates from a man in his late teens or twenties in good health and CMV-seronegative.

This CDR3 reads CASSEAGTRGDEQYF. CDR3 sequence (DNA): TGTGCCAGCAGTGAAGCCGGGACTAGGGGTGACGAGCAGTACTTC. This sequence joins TRBV6-1 and TRBJ2-7; 8 positions match TRBD2. With 0 bases clipped from V and 5 bases from J, the junction kept 6 bases outside the gene matches. This CDR3 has 15 amino acids. The germline V gene encodes CDR1 MNHNS and CDR2 SASEGT.